The T cell receptor beta chain under discussion was sequenced for a study of OX40 agonist ivuxolimab in advanced cancers. Study observations and caveats: Circulating CD4+ and CD8+ T cells showed clonal expansion by week 6 at 0.1 to 3.0 mg/kg.

Notes on this clone: What it binds is unknown.

Repertoires were generated with immunoSEQ multiplex PCR, while TCRdb's copy carries only in-frame clones and drops some. The profile shows about 77,000 clones, approximately 81% of them singletons. The CDR3 covers 14 residues. Germline V lookup: CDR1 SGHTA, CDR2 FQGTGA. V lost 6 bases, J lost 3 bases, and 15 bases lay in between. The rearrangement links TRBV7-3 to TRBJ2-7, with D possibly matching TRBD1 (5 bases). The material sequenced was CD4+ or CD8+ T cells sorted from blood, taken in a trial of the OX40 agonist ivuxolimab. This TCR was sampled from an adult with an advanced solid tumor such as melanoma, head and neck, liver or kidney cancer. The CDR3 DNA reads as TGTGCCAGCAGTCCCGAAGGGGCCCACTACGAGCAGTACTTC. Translating gives CASSPEGAHYEQYF.